The sequence of this TCR beta chain was determined in a study of Ad26.COV2.S vaccination and SARS-CoV-2 variants. V was shortened by 4 bases and J by 1 base, with 11 bases between the two germline ends. The CDR3 length is 14 residues. Germline V gene sequence: CDR1 LGHDT, CDR2 YNNKEL (reference sequence). Comment on this clone: Its antigen is unknown.

Whole-study results and caveats: Compared with placebo recipients, vaccine recipients had higher spike-specific TCR breadth.

Produced via immunoSEQ multiplex PCR; TCRdb's table is partial and in-frame only. The sample records 200,000 to 250,000 clones, more than 75% being singletons. The treatment: 15 to 20 received Ad26.COV2.S at low or high dose, single or two shots; a few received placebo; per-sample allocation not given. Specimens were obtained on day 63 following the first vaccine or placebo injection. This clonotype was sampled from a person between 18 and 60 years old who received the Ad26.COV2.S COVID-19 vaccine or a placebo. The chain joins TRBV3-1 (or the pseudogene TRBV3-2) to TRBJ2-7, with D perhaps TRBD2 (5 bases). The sample consisted of peripheral blood, taken in a trial of Ad26.COV2.S vaccine versus placebo. CDR3 sequence (DNA): TGTGCCAGCAGCCCCAGCGGTATATCCTACGAGCAGTACTTC. Translation: CASSPSGISYEQYF.